These 5 T cell receptor beta chains came from one sample sequenced in a study of cytomegalovirus exposure and HLA in healthy donors. PCR amplification relied on 60 Vbeta primers (plus 13 Jbeta primers). Repertoires were generated with immunoSEQ multiplex PCR, while TCRdb's copy carries only in-frame clones and drops some. Of some 130,000 clones listed, 60% to 75% are singletons. Sequencing was performed on PBMCs. The source of these receptors is a human donor in good health.

CDR3 nucleotides: TGTGCCAGCAGCCATGCCCAGGCCCTTGAGACCTACGAGCAGTACTTC. As protein: CASSHAQALETYEQYF. The chain links TRBV4-2 to TRBJ2-7; no definite D call. The CDR3 has 16 amino acids. Trimming removed 3 bases from V and 2 bases from J, with 17 bases in between. Per germline, CDR1 LGHNA and CDR2 YNFKEQ.

The J gene is TRBJ2-6, the V gene TRBV27; 12 nucleotides match TRBD1. This CDR3 contains 18 residues. V was clipped by 5 bases and J by 0 bases; unmatched bases: 5. Germline CDR1 reads MNHEY; CDR2 reads SMNVEV (reference sequence). DNA for the CDR3: TGTGCCAGCAGTGAACCGGGACAGGGGGCCTCTGGGGCCAACGTCCTGACTTTC. Its protein is CASSEPGQGASGANVLTF.

This clone was counted a single time. J is TRBJ2-1 and V is TRBV28; 9 bases line up with TRBD2. The germline gives CDR1 MDHEN, CDR2 SYDVKM. The CDR3 runs to 17 residues. V was clipped by 4 bases and J by 5 bases; unmatched bases: 12. CDR3 bases: TGTGCCAGCAGTTCACTCATCGGACTAGCGACCCACAATGAGCAGTTCTTC. Encoded protein: CASSSLIGLATHNEQFF.

This clone was picked up a small number of times. The chain uses TRBV29-1 and TRBJ2-5; TRBD1 matches at 10 bases. J gave up 3 bases and V 7 bases, and 5 bases lay outside the gene matches. The V gene's germline CDR1 is SQVTM and CDR2 ANQGSEA. The CDR3 is 13 residues long. CDR3 bases: TGCAGCGCCTGGACAGGGGGGGAAGAGACCCAGTACTTC. It yields the protein CSAWTGGEETQYF.

The gene calls are TRBV6-5 and TRBJ2-3; D perhaps matches TRBD1 (6 bases). V dropped 2 bases and J dropped 6 bases, with 12 bases sitting between them. Germline V gene sequence: CDR1 MNHEY, CDR2 SVGAGI. The CDR3 extends over 14 amino acids. CDR3 sequence: CASSYNRAADTQYF. CDR3 nucleotides: TGTGCCAGCAGTTACAACAGGGCGGCGGATACGCAGTATTTT.